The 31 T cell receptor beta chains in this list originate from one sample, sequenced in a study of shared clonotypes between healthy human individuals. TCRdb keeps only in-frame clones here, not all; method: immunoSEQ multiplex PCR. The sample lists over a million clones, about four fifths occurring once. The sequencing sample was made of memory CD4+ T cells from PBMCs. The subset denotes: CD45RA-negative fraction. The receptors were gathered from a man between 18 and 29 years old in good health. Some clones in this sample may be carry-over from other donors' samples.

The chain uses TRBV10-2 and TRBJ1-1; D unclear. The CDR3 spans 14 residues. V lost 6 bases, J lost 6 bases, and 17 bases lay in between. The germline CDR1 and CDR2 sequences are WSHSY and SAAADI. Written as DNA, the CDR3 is TGCGCCAGCAGCTCTACAGTGGGGATCCCTGAAGCTTTCTTT. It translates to CASSSTVGIPEAFF.

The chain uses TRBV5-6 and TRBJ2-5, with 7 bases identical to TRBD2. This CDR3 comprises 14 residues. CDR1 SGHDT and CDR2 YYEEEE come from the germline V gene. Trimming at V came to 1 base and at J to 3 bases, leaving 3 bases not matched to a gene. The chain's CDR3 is CASSLSLAEETQYF. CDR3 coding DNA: TGTGCCAGCAGCTTGTCCCTAGCGGAAGAGACCCAGTACTTC.

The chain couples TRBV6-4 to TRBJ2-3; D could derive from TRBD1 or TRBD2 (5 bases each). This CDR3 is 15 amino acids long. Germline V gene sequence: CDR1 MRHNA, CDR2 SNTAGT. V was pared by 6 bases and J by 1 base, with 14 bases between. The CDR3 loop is CASSLGPLGTDTQYF. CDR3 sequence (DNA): TGTGCCAGCAGCCTGGGACCGCTCGGCACAGATACGCAGTATTTT.

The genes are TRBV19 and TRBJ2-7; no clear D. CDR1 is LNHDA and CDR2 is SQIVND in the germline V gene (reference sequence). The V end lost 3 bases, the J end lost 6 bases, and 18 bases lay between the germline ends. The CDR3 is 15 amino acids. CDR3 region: CASSMTAAAGGEQYF. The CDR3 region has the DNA TGTGCCAGTAGTATGACGGCGGCCGCCGGTGGCGAGCAGTACTTC.

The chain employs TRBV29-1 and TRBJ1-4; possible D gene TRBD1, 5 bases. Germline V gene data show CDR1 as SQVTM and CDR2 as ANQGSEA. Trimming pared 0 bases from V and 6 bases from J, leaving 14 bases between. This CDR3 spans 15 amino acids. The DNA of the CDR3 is TGCAGCGTTGAAGATCCAGGGATTCGTGATGAAAAACTGTTTTTT. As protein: CSVEDPGIRDEKLFF.

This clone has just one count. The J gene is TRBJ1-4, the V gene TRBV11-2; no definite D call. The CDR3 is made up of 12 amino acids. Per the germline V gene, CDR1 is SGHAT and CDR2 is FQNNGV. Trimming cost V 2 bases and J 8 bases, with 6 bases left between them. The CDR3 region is CASSLFDEKLFF. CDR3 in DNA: TGTGCCAGCAGCTTATTCGACGAAAAACTGTTTTTT.

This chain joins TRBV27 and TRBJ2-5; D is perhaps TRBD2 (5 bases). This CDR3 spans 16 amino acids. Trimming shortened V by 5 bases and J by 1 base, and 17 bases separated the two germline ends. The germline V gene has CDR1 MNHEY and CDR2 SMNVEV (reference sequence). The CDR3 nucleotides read TGTGCCAGCAGTACGGCAAAGGCGGGTATCCAAGAGACCCAGTACTTC. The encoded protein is CASSTAKAGIQETQYF.

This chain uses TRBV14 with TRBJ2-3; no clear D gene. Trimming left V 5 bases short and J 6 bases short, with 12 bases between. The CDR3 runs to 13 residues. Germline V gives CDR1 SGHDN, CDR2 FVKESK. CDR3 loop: CASSVRPLDTQYF. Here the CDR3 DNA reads TGTGCCAGCAGCGTACGACCCCTCGATACGCAGTATTTT.

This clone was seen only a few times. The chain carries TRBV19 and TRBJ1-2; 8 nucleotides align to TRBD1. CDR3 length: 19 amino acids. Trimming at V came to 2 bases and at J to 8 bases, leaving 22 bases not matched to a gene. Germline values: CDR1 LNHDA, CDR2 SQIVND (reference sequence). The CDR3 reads CASSIIRTGRKGSQRGYTF. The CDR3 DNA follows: TGTGCCAGTAGTATAATACGGACAGGGCGGAAAGGATCGCAGCGAGGCTACACCTTC.

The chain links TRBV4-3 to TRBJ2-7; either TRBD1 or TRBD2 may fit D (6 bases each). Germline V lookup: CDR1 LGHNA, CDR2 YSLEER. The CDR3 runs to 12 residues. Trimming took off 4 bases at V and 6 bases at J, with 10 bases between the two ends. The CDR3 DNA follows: TGCGCCAGCAGCCCCGAGGGGGGCGAGCAGTACTTC. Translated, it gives CASSPEGGEQYF.

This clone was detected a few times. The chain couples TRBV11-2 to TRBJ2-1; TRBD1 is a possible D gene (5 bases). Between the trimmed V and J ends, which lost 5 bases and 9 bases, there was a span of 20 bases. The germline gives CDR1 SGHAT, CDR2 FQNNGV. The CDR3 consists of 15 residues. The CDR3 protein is CASSKPGAGSGEQFF. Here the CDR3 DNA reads TGTGCCAGCAGCAAGCCTGGGGCTGGGTCGGGTGAGCAGTTCTTC.

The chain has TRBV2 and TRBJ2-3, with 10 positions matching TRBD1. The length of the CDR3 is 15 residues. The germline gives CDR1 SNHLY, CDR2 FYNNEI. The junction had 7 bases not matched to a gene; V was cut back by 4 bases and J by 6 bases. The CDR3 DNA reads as TGTGCCAGCAGTGGCCCGGGACAGGGGCTGGATACGCAGTATTTT. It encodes CASSGPGQGLDTQYF.

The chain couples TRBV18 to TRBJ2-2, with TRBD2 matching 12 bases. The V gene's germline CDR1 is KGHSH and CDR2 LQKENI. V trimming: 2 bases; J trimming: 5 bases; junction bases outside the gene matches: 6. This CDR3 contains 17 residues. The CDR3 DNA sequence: TGTGCCAGCTCACCAACACTAGCGGGAGGTCGTACCGGGGAGCTGTTTTTT. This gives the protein CASSPTLAGGRTGELFF.

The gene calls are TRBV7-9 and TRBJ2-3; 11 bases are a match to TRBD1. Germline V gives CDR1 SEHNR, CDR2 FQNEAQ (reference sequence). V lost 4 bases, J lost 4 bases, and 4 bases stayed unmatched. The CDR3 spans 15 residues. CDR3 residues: CASSSGQGVADTQYF. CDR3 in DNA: TGTGCCAGCAGCTCGGGACAGGGGGTCGCAGATACGCAGTATTTT.

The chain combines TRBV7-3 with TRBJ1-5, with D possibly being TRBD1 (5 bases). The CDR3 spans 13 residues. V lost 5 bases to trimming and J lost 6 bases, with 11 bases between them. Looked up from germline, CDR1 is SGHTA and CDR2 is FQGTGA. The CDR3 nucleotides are TGTGCCAGCAGCCCAGGGACGGGTCAGCCCCAGCATTTT. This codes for CASSPGTGQPQHF.

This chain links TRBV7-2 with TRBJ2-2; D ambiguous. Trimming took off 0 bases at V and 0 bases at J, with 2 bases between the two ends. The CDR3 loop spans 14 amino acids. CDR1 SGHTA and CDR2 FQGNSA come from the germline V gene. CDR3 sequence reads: CASSLASNTGELFF. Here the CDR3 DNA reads TGTGCCAGCAGCTTAGCCTCGAACACCGGGGAGCTGTTTTTT.

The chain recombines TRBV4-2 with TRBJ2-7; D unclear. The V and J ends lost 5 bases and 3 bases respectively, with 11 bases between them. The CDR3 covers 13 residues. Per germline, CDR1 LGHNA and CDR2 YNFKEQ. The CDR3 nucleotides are TGTGCCAGCAGCTTGCTCCCCCTCTACGAGCAGTACTTC. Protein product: CASSLLPLYEQYF.

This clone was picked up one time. The CDR3 region is CASSLLDQNSKQYF. CDR3 in DNA: TGTGCCAGCAGCTTATTAGACCAGAATAGTAAGCAGTACTTC. The J gene is TRBJ2-7, the V gene TRBV7-6; D is undetermined. This CDR3 contains 14 residues. CDR1 is SGHVS and CDR2 is FNYEAQ in the germline V gene. Trimming cost V 2 bases and J 8 bases, with 16 bases left between them.

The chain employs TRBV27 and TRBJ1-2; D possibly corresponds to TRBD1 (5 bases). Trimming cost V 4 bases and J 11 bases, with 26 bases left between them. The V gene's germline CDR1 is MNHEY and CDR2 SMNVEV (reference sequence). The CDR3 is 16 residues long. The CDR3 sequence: CASSSDKDIFTQIYTF. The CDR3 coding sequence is TGTGCCAGCAGTTCCGACAAGGACATTTTCACACAGATATACACCTTC.

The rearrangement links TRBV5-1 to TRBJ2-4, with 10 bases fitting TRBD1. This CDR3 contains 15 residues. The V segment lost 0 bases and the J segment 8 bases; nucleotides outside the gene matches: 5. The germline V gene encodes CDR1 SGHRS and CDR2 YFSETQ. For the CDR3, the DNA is TGCGCCAGCAGCTTGGCTGGACAGGGGGAACACATTCAGTACTTC. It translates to CASSLAGQGEHIQYF.

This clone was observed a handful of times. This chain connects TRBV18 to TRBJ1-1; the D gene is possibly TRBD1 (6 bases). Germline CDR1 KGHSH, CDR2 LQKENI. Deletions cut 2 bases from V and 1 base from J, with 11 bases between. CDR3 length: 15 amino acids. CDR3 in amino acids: CASSPRGGSNTEAFF. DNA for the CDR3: TGTGCCAGCTCACCAAGGGGGGGCTCGAACACTGAAGCTTTCTTT.

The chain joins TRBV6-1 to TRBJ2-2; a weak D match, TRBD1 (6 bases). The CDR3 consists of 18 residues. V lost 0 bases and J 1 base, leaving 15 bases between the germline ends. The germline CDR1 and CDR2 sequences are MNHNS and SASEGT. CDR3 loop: CASSEALGARGNTGELFF. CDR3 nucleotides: TGTGCCAGCAGTGAAGCGCTAGGGGCCAGGGGGAACACCGGGGAGCTGTTTTTT.

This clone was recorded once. The CDR3 DNA reads TGTGCCACCAGCAGGGGACAGGGGGCGGATCAGTTCTTC. Translated, it gives CATSRGQGADQFF. The chain employs TRBV15 and TRBJ2-1, with 12 bases identical to TRBD1. The CDR3 sequence is 13 residues long. Germline CDR1 and CDR2: LNHNV and YYDKDF (reference sequence). V trimming: 3 bases; J trimming: 13 bases; junction bases outside the gene matches: 4. Looking up the rest from reference TRBV15 and TRBJ2-1 gives the full variable domain: DAMVIQNPRYQVTQFGKPVTLSCSQTLNHNVMYWYQQKSSQAPKLLFHYYDKDFNNEADTPDNFQSRRPNTSFCFLDIRSPGLGDTAMYLCATSRGQGADQFFGPGTRLTVL.

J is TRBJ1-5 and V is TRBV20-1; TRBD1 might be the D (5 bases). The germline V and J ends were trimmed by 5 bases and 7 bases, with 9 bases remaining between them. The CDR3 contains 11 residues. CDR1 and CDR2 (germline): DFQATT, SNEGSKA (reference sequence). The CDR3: CSAGDDQPQHF. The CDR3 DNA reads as TGCAGTGCTGGGGACGACCAGCCCCAGCATTTT.

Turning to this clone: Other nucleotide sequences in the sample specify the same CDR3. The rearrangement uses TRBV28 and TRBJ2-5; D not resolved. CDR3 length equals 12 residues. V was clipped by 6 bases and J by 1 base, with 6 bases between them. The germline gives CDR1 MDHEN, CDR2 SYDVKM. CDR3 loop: CASSRTQETQYF. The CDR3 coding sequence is TGTGCCAGCAGCAGGACCCAAGAGACCCAGTACTTC.

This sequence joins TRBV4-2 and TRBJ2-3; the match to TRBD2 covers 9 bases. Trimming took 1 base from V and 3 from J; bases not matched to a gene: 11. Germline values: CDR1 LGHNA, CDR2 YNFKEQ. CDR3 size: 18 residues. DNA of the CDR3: TGTGCCAGCAGCCAAGTAAGCGGGAGGCCAACAAGGACAGATACGCAGTATTTT. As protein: CASSQVSGRPTRTDTQYF.

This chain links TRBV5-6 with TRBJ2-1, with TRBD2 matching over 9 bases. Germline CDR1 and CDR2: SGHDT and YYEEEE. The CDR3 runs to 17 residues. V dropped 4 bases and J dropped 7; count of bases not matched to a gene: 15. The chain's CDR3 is CASSQAIAGVRPNEQFF. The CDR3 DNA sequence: TGTGCCAGCAGCCAAGCTATAGCGGGAGTGCGTCCAAATGAGCAGTTCTTC. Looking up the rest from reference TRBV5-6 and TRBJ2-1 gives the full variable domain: DAGVTQSPTHLIKTRGQQVTLRCSPKSGHDTVSWYQQALGQGPQFIFQYYEEEERQRGNFPDRFSGHQFPNYSSELNVNALLLGDSALYLCASSQAIAGVRPNEQFFGPGTRLTVL.

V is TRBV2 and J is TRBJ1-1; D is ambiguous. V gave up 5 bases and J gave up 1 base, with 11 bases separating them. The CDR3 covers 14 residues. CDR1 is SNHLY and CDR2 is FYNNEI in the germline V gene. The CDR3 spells CASSKQSANTEAFF. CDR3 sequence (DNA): TGTGCCAGCAGTAAACAGAGCGCGAACACTGAAGCTTTCTTT.

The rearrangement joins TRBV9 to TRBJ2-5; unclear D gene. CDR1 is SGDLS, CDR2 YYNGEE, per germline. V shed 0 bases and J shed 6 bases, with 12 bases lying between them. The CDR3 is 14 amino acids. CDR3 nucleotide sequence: TGTGCCAGCAGCGTAGCTCAAGGGCCGCAGACCCAGTACTTC. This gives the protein CASSVAQGPQTQYF.

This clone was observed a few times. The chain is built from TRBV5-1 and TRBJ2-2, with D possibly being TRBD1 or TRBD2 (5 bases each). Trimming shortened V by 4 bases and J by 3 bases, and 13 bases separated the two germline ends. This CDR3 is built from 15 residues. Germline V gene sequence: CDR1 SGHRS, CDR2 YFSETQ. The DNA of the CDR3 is TGCGCCAGCAGCCGATTCCGGGGCTACACCGGGGAGCTGTTTTTT. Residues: CASSRFRGYTGELFF.

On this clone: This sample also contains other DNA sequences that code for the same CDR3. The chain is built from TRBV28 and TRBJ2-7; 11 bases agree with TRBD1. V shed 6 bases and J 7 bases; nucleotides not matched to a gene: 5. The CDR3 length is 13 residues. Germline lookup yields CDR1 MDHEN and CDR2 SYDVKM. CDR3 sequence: CASSWTGGFEQYF. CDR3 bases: TGTGCCAGCAGCTGGACAGGGGGCTTTGAGCAGTACTTC.